These 17 T cell receptor beta chains originate from one sample sequenced in a study of T cells after yellow fever vaccination. TCRdb itself ran the 5' RACE reads through MiXCR, one entry per CDR3 protein. The sample carries 120,000 or so distinct CDR3 sequences, roughly 15% recorded once. The sequenced sample was CD8+ T cells sorted from PBMCs, obtained 5 days after the yellow fever booster vaccination. These receptors all come from a man between 18 and 29 years old who received the YFV17D yellow fever vaccine.

DNA for the CDR3: TGTGCCAGCGCCTCTCGACGGGACAGGGAGGTCCATGGCTACACCTTC. Translated: CASASRRDREVHGYTF. The rearrangement links TRBV2 to TRBJ1-2; 9 bases line up with TRBD1. The CDR3 is made up of 16 amino acids. The ends lost 8 bases at V and 6 bases at J; junction bases unmatched: 16. Looked up from germline, CDR1 is SNHLY and CDR2 is FYNNEI.

The sample holds a few counts of this clonotype. The chain has TRBV12-3 or TRBV12-4 and TRBJ1-1; D is unresolved. Trimming pared 6 bases from V and 0 bases from J, leaving 11 bases between. This CDR3 is built from 14 residues. CDR3 DNA sequence: TGTGCCAGCAGGTCGCTCCGAATGAACACTGAAGCTTTCTTT. It specifies CASRSLRMNTEAFF.

This clonotype turned up a few times. This rearrangement joins TRBV6-6 to TRBJ2-7, with D perhaps TRBD1 (5 bases). Trimming removed 4 bases at V and 7 bases at J, with 14 bases between. Germline CDR1 MNHNY, CDR2 SVGAGI (reference sequence). CDR3 length equals 13 residues. The CDR3 is CASSWGDSLEQYV. Here the CDR3 DNA reads TGTGCCAGCAGTTGGGGTGACAGTTTGGAGCAGTACGTC.

J is TRBJ1-1 and V is TRBV4-2; 8 bases map to TRBD1. The V gene's germline CDR1 is LGHNA and CDR2 YNFKEQ. The CDR3 is made up of 16 amino acids. J gave up 0 bases and V 0 bases, and 3 bases lay outside the gene matches. The CDR3 region has the DNA TGTGCCAGCAGCCAAGACCGGACAGGGATGAACACTGAAGCTTTCTTT. The encoded protein is CASSQDRTGMNTEAFF.

This clonotype was counted only a few times. CDR3 bases: TGTGCCCGAAAAACGGGGAATGAGCAGTTCTTC. Amino acids: CARKTGNEQFF. The chain employs TRBV19 and TRBJ2-1; D perhaps matches TRBD2 (5 bases). The CDR3 runs to 11 residues. CDR1 and CDR2 from the germline V gene are LNHDA and SQIVND (reference sequence). V lost 11 bases to trimming and J lost 7 bases, with 12 bases between them.

The genes are TRBV19 and TRBJ2-7, with a tentative D call TRBD2 (5 bases). V dropped 5 bases and J dropped 7 bases, with 12 bases sitting between them. CDR1 is LNHDA and CDR2 is SQIVND in the germline V gene (reference sequence). CDR3 size: 12 residues. CDR3 sequence reads: CASSLPRGEQYF. The DNA of the CDR3 is TGTGCCAGTAGTCTCCCTCGAGGGGAGCAGTACTTC.

This clonotype was picked up a small number of times. CDR3 DNA: TGTGCCAGTTCCGCGGGGGCAGGGGAGCAGTACTTC. This gives the protein CASSAGAGEQYF. The rearrangement links TRBV19 to TRBJ2-7; perhaps TRBD2 as D (7 bases). Trimming stripped 8 bases from V and 7 bases from J, with 15 bases between. This CDR3 region has 12 residues. CDR1 is LNHDA, CDR2 SQIVND, per germline (reference sequence).

This clonotype appeared a few times. The V gene is TRBV4-3, the J gene TRBJ1-1, with TRBD1 as a possible D gene (6 bases). CDR1 is LGHNA and CDR2 is YSLEER in the germline V gene. Trimming stripped 3 bases from V and 6 bases from J, with 17 bases between. The CDR3 loop spans 15 amino acids. CDR3 amino acids: CASSQGTGRRAEAFF. The CDR3, as DNA: TGCGCCAGCAGCCAGGGCACAGGGAGGCGCGCTGAAGCTTTCTTT.

This clonotype appeared a few times. V and J are TRBV11-2 and TRBJ2-3; 8 bases line up with TRBD2. V trimming: 3 bases; J trimming: 5 bases; junction bases outside the gene matches: 7. The CDR3 spans 15 residues. Germline V gene sequence: CDR1 SGHAT, CDR2 FQNNGV. CDR3 region: CASSFVSGGIDTQYF. In nucleotides, the CDR3 is TGTGCCAGCAGCTTCGTTTCGGGGGGGATAGATACGCAGTATTTT. Supplemented by reference TRBV11-2 and TRBJ2-3, the full variable domain reads EAGVAQSPRYKIIEKRQSVAFWCNPISGHATLYWYQQILGQGPKLLIQFQNNGVVDDSQLPKDRFSAERLKGVDSTLKIQPAKLEDSAVYLCASSFVSGGIDTQYFGPGTRLTVL.

The rearrangement uses TRBV10-2 and TRBJ1-5; weak D call: TRBD1 (5 bases). The CDR3 is 15 amino acids. The ends were cut back, 4 bases at V and 2 bases at J, with 12 bases in the middle. CDR1 is WSHSY, CDR2 SAAADI, per germline. CDR3 in amino acids: CASSVTGEGNQPQHF. The CDR3 DNA is TGCGCCAGCAGTGTTACGGGGGAGGGCAATCAGCCCCAGCATTTT.

This clonotype was counted only a few times. The chain carries TRBV7-9 and TRBJ1-1; D not certain. CDR1 is SEHNR, CDR2 FQNEAQ, per germline (reference sequence). V lost 5 bases, J lost 8 bases, and 12 bases lay in between. This CDR3 has 12 amino acids. In nucleotides, the CDR3 is TGTGCCAGCAGCCCACAAAGGCCCGAAGCTTTCTTT. Translated, it gives CASSPQRPEAFF.

A few counts support this clonotype. The CDR3: CASRRGGYNEQFF. As DNA, the CDR3 is TGTGCCAGCAGAAGGGGTGGCTACAATGAGCAGTTCTTC. This chain joins TRBV27 and TRBJ2-1; TRBD1 might be the D (5 bases). The V gene lost 6 bases and the J gene lost 3 bases, with 9 bases spanning the gap. This CDR3 has 13 residues. Per the germline V gene, CDR1 is MNHEY and CDR2 is SMNVEV (reference sequence).

There are a few counts of this clonotype. This chain connects TRBV4-1 to TRBJ2-4; D not certain. The V and J ends lost 3 bases and 1 base respectively, with 10 bases between them. The germline CDR1 and CDR2 sequences are MGHRA and YSYEKL. The CDR3 runs to 15 residues. The CDR3 sequence: CASSQPLVAKNIQYF. The CDR3, as DNA: TGCGCCAGCAGCCAGCCCCTGGTGGCCAAAAACATTCAGTACTTC.

This clonotype was detected a few times. The chain recombines TRBV7-9 with TRBJ1-2; no reliable D call. Germline V CDR1 and CDR2: SEHNR, FQNEAQ (reference sequence). V was shortened by 5 bases and J by 2 bases, with 12 bases between the two germline ends. This CDR3 has 14 residues. The DNA of the CDR3 is TGTGCCAGCAGCCTGACACCATCCAACTATGGCTACACCTTC. It specifies CASSLTPSNYGYTF.

This clonotype occurred a few times. The CDR3 DNA sequence: TGTGCCAGTAGTCCCTGGGACGGTTCGTGGGAGCAGTACGTC. Amino acid sequence: CASSPWDGSWEQYV. V and J are TRBV19 and TRBJ2-7; the D gene could be TRBD1 or TRBD2 (5 bases each). Germline V gene data show CDR1 as LNHDA and CDR2 as SQIVND (reference sequence). V shed 5 bases and J shed 7 bases, with 18 bases lying between them. CDR3 length: 14 residues.

This clonotype was observed a few times. This chain connects TRBV5-1 to TRBJ1-5; D not certain. CDR3 length equals 14 residues. Trimming took 3 bases from V and 3 from J, leaving 10 bases between them. Germline-derived CDR1 and CDR2 are SGHRS and YFSETQ. CDR3 nucleotides: TGCGCCAGCAGCTGGGTTCAATTCAATCAGCCCCAGCATTTT. Translated, it gives CASSWVQFNQPQHF. The full variable domain, completed using reference TRBV5-1 and TRBJ1-5, is KAGVTQTPRYLIKTRGQQVTLSCSPISGHRSVSWYQQTPGQGLQFLFEYFSETQRNKGNFPGRFSGRQFSNSRSEMNVSTLELGDSALYLCASSWVQFNQPQHFGDGTRLSIL.

V and J are TRBV12-5 and TRBJ2-5; 8 bases are a match to TRBD1. CDR1 and CDR2 (germline): LGHNT, FRNRAP. Trimming removed 4 bases from V and 4 bases from J; junction bases left unmatched: 5. The CDR3 length is 14 residues. The CDR3 DNA sequence: TGTGCTAGTGGTTCGGACAGGGTAGGAGAGACCCAGTACTTC. Amino acid sequence: CASGSDRVGETQYF.